The following is a T cell receptor (beta chain) sequence with its context. A single count supports this clone. Its antigen is still unknown. No base qualities exist here, and no much larger clone lies one base off it. Other DNA sequences in this sample translate to the same CDR3. Taken from cysteine to phenylalanine, the CDR3 has 16 residues. Only CDR3 DNA is held: 48 bases, read in frame from base 1. V is clipped by 2 bases and J by 0 bases, and the sequence between their germline boundaries is 14 bases long. Taken from the germline V gene (reference sequence), the CDR1 and CDR2 loops are MNHEY and SMNVEV. The sample comes from a study of cytomegalovirus exposure and HLA in healthy donors (dated by TCRdb to about 2017). A note on the overall study: An earlier analysis of approximately 640 of the donors reported approximately 290 Gb of sequence data and around 110 million unique TCR beta sequences from around 200 million T cells. Roughly 320 gigabases of sequencing data and roughly 80 million unique TCR sequences made up an early release that covered over 550 HLA-typed donors. The genetic ancestry cluster associated with self-reported Caucasian donors included 81% of the 398 genotyped donors. The study was designed to test whether signatures of past pathogen exposure could be identified by cataloging public T cell receptors. The study used immunosequencing to profile the T cell repertoires of hundreds of subjects and linked those repertoires to cytomegalovirus serostatus. Besides the first cohort of 500 to 700 subjects, a separate validation cohort made up of 120 or so different subjects was used. To predict cytomegalovirus infection status, the study brought together high-throughput TCR immunosequencing, statistical association of individual TCRs with disease status, and machine learning. To study patterns of TCR occurrence, a later analysis re-analyzed previously published TCR beta repertoires from under 750 donors and added high-resolution HLA genotyping. The later analysis used no new phenotypic data to find candidate immune exposures, relying instead on TCR beta sequences and their occurrence across donors. An earlier analysis of 500 to 750 of the donors applied high-throughput TCR beta sequencing to assess whether each TCR beta V gene segment acted as functional or pseudogenic. Donor age, sex, ethnicity and CMV serostatus were compiled together with the repertoire data. A later genetic analysis took genome-wide SNP genotypes for about 55% of the 666 donors and used that subset as a discovery cohort. Every discovery cohort repertoire had been produced on one sequencing platform. HLA typing included class I and class II loci at four-digit resolution. The number of donors typed differed by locus, with 629-630 for A, B, C, DRB1 and DQB1, more than 500 for DQA1, nearly 610 for DPA1, and around 450 for DPB1. About five DR-DQ haplotypes were treated as single units for association and clustering because of strong linkage in the cohort. On average, roughly 200,000 unique TCR beta nucleotide sequences were sequenced per donor among about 400 genotyped donors of the cohort, with roughly 18% of those sequences being non-productive. The paper as a whole reports these results and caveats: A group of highly shared sequence variants was considered likely to be a technical artifact of the sequencing pipeline. The authors suggested that the approach could potentially be generalized to other disease states and immunological phenotypes. In a later analysis, most CMV-associated TCR beta chains were found to appear HLA-restricted, with HLA associations seemingly driven largely by CMV exposure. In a later genetic analysis, a missense DCLRE1C variant was associated with V-gene and J-gene trimming of TCR beta chains, and the association was replicated in an independent cohort. According to a later genetic analysis, donors in an Asian-associated ancestry cluster had fewer N-insertions in productive TCRs than the roughly 670-donor mean. Because counts were too low, 15 to 20 rarely observed V segments, including chromosome 9 orphons, were excluded from the earlier analysis of fewer than 650 of the donors. Strong co-occurrence of HLA alleles, especially DR and DQ, made assigning TCR associations to individual alleles difficult. The only immune exposure information available for the cohort was CMV serostatus. In a later analysis, HLA-associated TCR beta chains showed more clonal expansion and lower generation probabilities than non-associated chains that were equally common. The classifier was reported to diagnose cytomegalovirus status with high specificity and sensitivity in both the original and validation cohorts. At a false discovery rate of 0.05, a later analysis linked approximately 18,000 TCR beta sequences to specific HLA alleles. The 87-base-pair reads could not distinguish some IMGT-functional V segments, including TRBV6-2 and TRBV6-3, so those segments were excluded. In an earlier analysis of under 600 of the donors, most TCR beta V segments were observed in productive rearrangements about 87% or about 30% of the time, broadly matching IMGT annotations. While some public TCRs were present in many individuals, most TCR sequences turned up only very rarely across donors. A few of the identified cytomegalovirus-associated TCR beta chains were confirmed in vitro to be specific for cytomegalovirus antigens. Correlated functional status among segregating V segments might be attributable to linkage disequilibrium, but an unknown experimental factor could not be ruled out. According to a later analysis, TCR association rates differed among HLA loci, with DRB1 alleles showing the most associated TCRs and HLA-C alleles showing the fewest. HLA typing was unavailable for some donors at each locus, so association tests used only the typed subset. Roughly uniform sequencing depth across donors was assumed in presence/absence analyses, although this assumption may not hold. A total of roughly 160 TCR beta chains were listed by the study as associated with cytomegalovirus. In this cohort, only TCR beta chains were sequenced, and detectable features were limited by the absence of alpha or paired-chain data. In a later analysis, several top co-occurrence clusters were reported to appear linked to parvovirus B19, influenza, CMV and Epstein-Barr virus. A further reported finding was that TCR beta sequences accurately predicted the HLA-A and HLA-B alleles for most subjects in the first cohort.

The cohort comprised approximately 700 healthy bone marrow donors. At the time of sampling, every cohort member was nominally healthy, though immune exposures that went unrecorded were likely present. The donor tested CMV seronegative and was one of the 352 seronegative cohort members. Each donor provided a peripheral blood sample, and peripheral blood mononuclear cells were used for TCR beta sequencing. The Qiagen DNeasy Blood Extraction Kit was used to extract genomic DNA from the blood cell samples. Libraries were prepared through the immunoSEQ multiplex PCR assay. The multiplex PCR relied on a mix of 60 forward primers for TCR Vbeta segments and 13 reverse primers for TCR Jbeta segments. Amplification of the CDR3 region of rearranged TCR beta genes was performed with a multiplex PCR assay on genomic DNA. The amplified TCR beta libraries were sequenced on the Illumina HiSeq System as 87-base-pair reads. In the source study's methods: A later analysis counted about 76 million unique TCR beta chains across the 666 repertoires, and around 12 million of these chains were shared by at least two donors. Raw reads were error-corrected and collapsed into unique sequences with a nearest-neighbor algorithm that merged closely related sequences to remove PCR and sequencing errors. To assign V, D and J gene segments, CDR3 sequences were aligned to IMGT reference sequences. For a sequence to be retained, a match of at least six nucleotides was required to both a V gene segment and a J gene segment. Rearrangements were called productive when the CDR3 lacked stop codons and stayed in frame with V and J; all others were non-productive. Following IMGT convention, CDR3 was defined as the stretch from the second conserved V-encoded cysteine up to the conserved J-encoded phenylalanine. In an earlier analysis of around 570 of the donors, sequences lacking an unambiguous match to a single V gene segment were excluded. In an earlier analysis of 587 of the donors, a V segment was called functional when productive rearrangements were above 56.7%, and segregating when the standard deviation between donors exceeded 5%. A statistical classification framework was built for diagnosing cytomegalovirus status from the catalog of TCR beta chain sequences. In a later analysis, TCR nucleotide sequences were compared against IMGT/GENE-DB human TR gene sequences so that V and J genes could be assigned. Using the TCRdist pipeline, a later analysis assigned CDR3 sequences along with most-parsimonious VDJ recombination scenarios. In a later analysis, every TCR beta chain was defined by the combination of its CDR3 amino acid sequence and its V-gene family, and reads without a unique V-gene family were dropped. A later analysis removed nearly 600 highly shared, low-generation-probability nucleotide sequences to deal with suspected cross-contamination and a sequencing artifact. In a later analysis, a clonal expansion index for each public chain was calculated from normalized within-repertoire ranks of inferred template counts. A later analysis computed generation probabilities with a VDJ recombination model fitted to out-of-frame rearrangements, and checked the results against IGoR. A later analysis scored TCR-TCR, TCR-HLA and TCR-CMV co-occurrence with hypergeometric tests, applying a repertoire-size bias correction to TCR pairs. False discovery rates were estimated in a later analysis by permuting HLA or CMV assignments 20 times. In a later analysis, co-occurring TCRs were grouped with DBSCAN, and TCRdist sequence similarity was added when clustering was performed within HLA-allele-positive subsets. Repertoires with fewer than 30,000 or more than 120,000 public chains, plus five repertoires with anomalous nucleotide sharing, were excluded from co-occurrence clustering. TCRdb's version of the immuneACCESS table is confined to in-frame rearrangements and falls short of the full clone set. An unresolved V gene accounts for under half of the shortfall where checked; the remainder is of unknown origin. The V and J calls and the clone size are those of that table, but D and trimming were determined from the DNA. The sample profile shows 180,000 or so clones; approximately 84% of them were found once. The top ten hold approximately 2.9% of the sample.

Source material: PBMCs. This TCR derives from a female donor in good health and CMV-seronegative. Recombination connected TRBV27 to TRBJ2-7; the D gene lacks a confident call. At the DNA level, the sequence is TGTGCCAGCAGTTTAGGTGGGCAGAGCCTCTCCTACGAGCAGTACTTC. It codes for CASSLGGQSLSYEQYF.